The 29 T cell receptor beta chains below all came from one sample that was sequenced in a study of beta chain features in type 1 diabetes. Every isolated RNA sample was fully reverse transcribed, so sequencing captured expressed TCRB transcripts. Data came from immunoSEQ multiplex PCR; TCRdb stores just in-frame clones and leaves some out. The data contain 400,000 to 600,000 clones, around 30% of them singletons. The sample was naive CD4+ T cells from blood. All receptors come from a man in his late teens or twenties in good health.

This clone showed up just a few times. The chain uses TRBV9 and TRBJ2-3, with 9 positions matching TRBD2. The trim removed 0 bases at V and 7 bases at J, leaving 12 bases unmatched. The germline V gene has CDR1 SGDLS and CDR2 YYNGEE. The CDR3 is 17 amino acids. CDR3: CASSVVGSGSGGNTQYF. Written as DNA, the CDR3 is TGTGCCAGCAGCGTAGTAGGTAGCGGGAGTGGAGGGAATACGCAGTATTTT.

This clone was seen only a few times. DNA of the CDR3: TGTGCCACCAGCAGAGGTCTGGGACAGGGTGAGACTGAAGCTTTCTTT. Its translation: CATSRGLGQGETEAFF. The V call is TRBV15, the J call TRBJ1-1; 9 bases match TRBD1. Germline V gene sequence: CDR1 LNHNV, CDR2 YYDKDF (reference sequence). V dropped 1 base and J dropped 5; count of bases not matched to a gene: 8. This CDR3 is built from 16 residues.

V gene TRBV15 combines with J gene TRBJ2-1; 7 bases map to TRBD2. CDR1 and CDR2 from the germline V gene are LNHNV and YYDKDF (reference sequence). The junction had 7 bases not matched to a gene; V was cut back by 0 bases and J by 8 bases. The CDR3 is made up of 15 amino acids. The CDR3 coding sequence is TGTGCCACCAGCAGAGATAAGGCGGGAGTAGATGAGCAGTTCTTC. Amino acid sequence: CATSRDKAGVDEQFF.

The chain carries TRBV5-1 and TRBJ1-2; D is ambiguous. With 0 bases removed from V and 4 bases from J, the gap between germline ends came to 16 bases. This CDR3 contains 16 residues. The germline CDR1 and CDR2 sequences are SGHRS and YFSETQ. Written as DNA, the CDR3 is TGCGCCAGCAGCTTGGACCCCTCGGCGGCGGGCTATGGCTACACCTTC. This encodes CASSLDPSAAGYGYTF.

This clone turned up a few times. The chain employs TRBV5-4 and TRBJ2-7; D gene uncertain. V gave up 0 bases and J gave up 2 bases, with 6 bases separating them. The length of the CDR3 is 13 residues. Germline V lookup: CDR1 SGHNT, CDR2 YYREEE (reference sequence). The CDR3 nucleotides are TGTGCCAGCAGCTTGGACACTACCTACGAGCAGTACTTC. This sequence encodes CASSLDTTYEQYF.

The chain links TRBV29-1 to TRBJ2-5; possibly TRBD1 for D (5 bases). The ends were cut back, 4 bases at V and 2 bases at J, with 8 bases in the middle. This CDR3 is 12 amino acids long. In germline, CDR1 is SQVTM, CDR2 ANQGSEA. The CDR3 loop is CSVVGPQETQYF. DNA for the CDR3: TGCAGCGTTGTGGGGCCACAAGAGACCCAGTACTTC. Together with reference TRBV29-1 and TRBJ2-5, the CDR3 gives the full variable domain: SAVISQKPSRDICQRGTSLTIQCQVDSQVTMMFWYRQQPGQSLTLIATANQGSEATYESGFVIDKFPISRPNLTFSTLTVSNMSPEDSSIYLCSVVGPQETQYFGPGTRLLVL.

In this sample, this clone turned up a few times. CDR3 protein: CATHLGDEQYF. CDR3 in DNA: TGTGCCACCCATTTGGGGGACGAGCAGTACTTC. The chain combines TRBV6-5 with TRBJ2-7; D possibly matches TRBD1 or TRBD2 (5 bases each). The CDR3 is 11 amino acids. Germline lookup yields CDR1 MNHEY and CDR2 SVGAGI. Trimming removed 10 bases from V and 5 bases from J, with 12 bases in between.

This clone was counted a few times. This chain links TRBV13 with TRBJ1-2, with D possibly being TRBD1 (5 bases). CDR3 size: 17 residues. Germline CDR1 PRHDT, CDR2 FYEKMQ (reference sequence). With 5 bases removed from V and 2 bases from J, the gap between germline ends came to 21 bases. For the CDR3, the DNA is TGTGCCAGCAGCGACCGAGACAGAGACCTTACAAACTATGGCTACACCTTC. This sequence encodes CASSDRDRDLTNYGYTF.

This clone turned up a few times. J is TRBJ2-3 and V is TRBV27, with TRBD2 matching 15 bases. CDR1 is MNHEY, CDR2 SMNVEV, per germline (reference sequence). V lost 2 bases to trimming and J lost 7 bases; unmatched junction nucleotides: 1. The CDR3 has 15 amino acids. The CDR3 reads CASSLGLAGGNTQYF. CDR3 DNA sequence: TGTGCCAGCAGTTTAGGACTAGCGGGAGGGAATACGCAGTATTTT.

The V gene is TRBV5-1, the J gene TRBJ2-7; D is uncertain. This CDR3 comprises 12 residues. V was trimmed by 5 bases and J by 1 base, leaving 7 bases between them. The germline gives CDR1 SGHRS, CDR2 YFSETQ. CDR3 bases: TGCGCCAGCAGAACCGAGTCCTACGAGCAGTACTTC. As protein: CASRTESYEQYF.

The V and J genes are TRBV4-1 and TRBJ1-3, with D unclear. The V end was cut by 1 base, the J end by 0 bases, with 10 bases between. This CDR3 contains 16 residues. Germline V gene sequence: CDR1 MGHRA, CDR2 YSYEKL. The CDR3 is CASSQGPVLSGNTIYF. CDR3 bases: TGCGCCAGCAGCCAAGGACCAGTCCTCTCTGGAAACACCATATATTTT.

The V call is TRBV30, the J call TRBJ2-5, with D perhaps being TRBD1 or TRBD2 (5 bases each). Trimming left V 1 base short and J 4 bases short, with 16 bases between. There are 15 residues in the CDR3. CDR1 is GTSNPN and CDR2 is SVGIG in the germline V gene (reference sequence). CDR3: CAWSAGGSGRETQYF. CDR3 nucleotide sequence: TGTGCCTGGAGTGCTGGGGGAAGCGGACGAGAGACCCAGTACTTC. The whole variable domain, remainder taken from reference TRBV30 and TRBJ2-5, is SQTIHQWPATLVQPVGSPLSLECTVEGTSNPNLYWYRQAAGRGLQLLFYSVGIGQISSEVPQNLSASRPQDRQFILSSKKLLLSDSGFYLCAWSAGGSGRETQYFGPGTRLLVL.

This chain links TRBV9 with TRBJ1-2; no reliable D call. CDR1 is SGDLS and CDR2 is YYNGEE in the germline V gene. CDR3 length equals 15 residues. Between the trimmed V and J ends, which lost 0 bases and 7 bases, there was a span of 16 bases. The CDR3 spells CASSVGSLAEGGYTF. Written as DNA, the CDR3 is TGTGCCAGCAGCGTAGGGTCCCTGGCGGAGGGTGGCTACACCTTC.

This clone has more than one count but fewer than ten. The chain carries TRBV19 and TRBJ1-5; a weak D match, TRBD1 (5 bases). The CDR3 consists of 13 residues. V was clipped by 11 bases and J by 4 bases, with 15 bases between them. Germline values: CDR1 LNHDA, CDR2 SQIVND (reference sequence). CDR3 region: CAARGHGNQPQHF. The CDR3 DNA reads TGTGCCGCCCGAGGACACGGTAATCAGCCCCAGCATTTT.

The chain couples TRBV11-2 to TRBJ1-2, with 9 bases identical to TRBD1. Unmatched junction bases numbered 3, after V lost 2 bases and J lost 2 bases. The germline CDR1 and CDR2 sequences are SGHAT and FQNNGV. This CDR3 comprises 15 residues. CDR3 in amino acids: CASSLFTGGNYGYTF. The DNA for the CDR3 is TGTGCCAGCAGCTTATTCACAGGGGGCAACTATGGCTACACCTTC.

A few counts support this clone. J is TRBJ2-1 and V is TRBV7-9; 9 nucleotides match TRBD2. Germline assignment: CDR1 SEHNR and CDR2 FQNEAQ (reference sequence). This CDR3 is 16 amino acids long. J was trimmed by 7 bases and V by 2 bases; bases with no gene match: 9. CDR3 protein: CASSLSRASGKNEQFF. CDR3 in DNA: TGTGCCAGCAGCTTATCTCGAGCTAGCGGGAAAAATGAGCAGTTCTTC.

This clone was found a few times. The chain recombines TRBV7-2 with TRBJ2-5; 11 positions match TRBD2. J lost 6 bases, V lost 5 bases, and 11 bases had no gene match. The CDR3 runs 16 residues. Germline assignment: CDR1 SGHTA and CDR2 FQGNSA. CDR3 sequence: CASSPGPGLAAKTQYF. CDR3 sequence (DNA): TGTGCCAGCAGCCCCGGTCCGGGACTAGCGGCGAAGACCCAGTACTTC. Complete variable domain (other parts from reference TRBV7-2 and TRBJ2-5): GAGVSQSPSNKVTEKGKDVELRCDPISGHTALYWYRQSLGQGLEFLIYFQGNSAPDKSGLPSDRFSAERTGGSVSTLTIQRTQQEDSAVYLCASSPGPGLAAKTQYFGPGTRLLVL.

The rearrangement uses TRBV7-2 and TRBJ1-2; 9 bases match TRBD1. The CDR3 covers 14 residues. In germline, CDR1 is SGHTA, CDR2 FQGNSA. V lost 5 bases and J lost 4; bases outside the gene matches: 5. DNA of the CDR3: TGTGCCAGCAGCCGTACAGGGGGCCCCTATGGCTACACCTTC. Translating gives CASSRTGGPYGYTF.

This clone was counted once. The rearrangement links TRBV7-6 to TRBJ1-1; maybe TRBD1 (5 bases). V lost 4 bases to trimming and J lost 8 bases, with 17 bases between them. The CDR3 is 14 amino acids. CDR1 and CDR2 from the germline V gene are SGHVS and FNYEAQ. The CDR3 nucleotides are TGTGCCAGCAGCTCCCGCCGGAAGACAGAGGAAGCTTTCTTT. It encodes CASSSRRKTEEAFF.

This chain connects TRBV4-3 to TRBJ2-7, with D possibly being TRBD1 or TRBD2 (5 bases each). Per the germline V gene, CDR1 is LGHNA and CDR2 is YSLEER. The V end lost 4 bases, the J end lost 3 bases, and 16 bases lay between the germline ends. The CDR3 covers 15 residues. CDR3 coding DNA: TGCGCCAGCAGCCTTAACGGGGCCCCTATCTACGAGCAGTACTTC. Translated, it gives CASSLNGAPIYEQYF.

This clone was recorded a few times. The J gene is TRBJ2-1, the V gene TRBV6-1; 9 bases line up with TRBD1. CDR3 length equals 14 residues. Germline CDR1 MNHNS, CDR2 SASEGT. The J segment lost 3 bases and the V segment lost 6 bases, leaving 3 bases of the junction unmatched. CDR3 in amino acids: CASSGQGFYNEQFF. The CDR3 DNA sequence: TGTGCCAGCAGCGGACAGGGGTTCTACAATGAGCAGTTCTTC.

This clone was seen only a few times. The V gene is TRBV29-1, the J gene TRBJ1-1; perhaps TRBD1 as D (6 bases). This CDR3 contains 14 residues. Germline V gene data show CDR1 as SQVTM and CDR2 as ANQGSEA. V shed 5 bases and J shed 3 bases, with 16 bases lying between them. In DNA form, the CDR3 reads TGCAGCGTTCTTTCGGGGGGGCGCGACACTGAAGCTTTCTTT. Protein: CSVLSGGRDTEAFF.

V is TRBV27 and J is TRBJ1-5; D is unresolved. The CDR3 is made up of 11 amino acids. Germline CDR1 MNHEY, CDR2 SMNVEV (reference sequence). The V gene lost 8 bases and the J gene lost 7 bases, with 9 bases spanning the gap. The CDR3 sequence is CASHQRQPQHF. The CDR3 DNA is TGTGCCAGCCATCAGAGGCAGCCCCAGCATTTT.

The chain joins TRBV18 to TRBJ2-5; D is possibly TRBD2 (5 bases). The V end lost 6 bases, the J end lost 1 base, and 15 bases lay between the germline ends. This CDR3 is built from 15 residues. Germline lookup yields CDR1 KGHSH and CDR2 LQKENI. The CDR3 DNA sequence: TGTGCCAGCTCCCCGGGCAGGAGCGGCCAAGAGACCCAGTACTTC. This translates into CASSPGRSGQETQYF.

This clone was counted only a few times. Other DNA variants within this sample encode the same CDR3. The chain joins TRBV9 to TRBJ2-3; possibly TRBD2 for D (6 bases). The CDR3 has 15 amino acids. Trimming removed 0 bases at V and 0 bases at J, with 8 bases between. The germline CDR1 and CDR2 sequences are SGDLS and YYNGEE. As DNA, the CDR3 is TGTGCCAGCAGCGTAGCGAGCGGGAGCACAGATACGCAGTATTTT. Translation gives CASSVASGSTDTQYF.

This clone was counted once. J is TRBJ2-2 and V is TRBV25-1; 14 nucleotides line up with TRBD2. J lost 1 base, V lost 6 bases, and 4 bases had no gene match. This CDR3 comprises 17 residues. Germline V CDR1 and CDR2: MGHDK, SYGVNS. As DNA, the CDR3 is TGTGCCAGCAGGACTAGCGGGAGGGCCCGGAACACCGGGGAGCTGTTTTTT. This encodes CASRTSGRARNTGELFF.

This clone was recorded a few times. The chain joins TRBV9 to TRBJ2-7, with 10 bases that match TRBD1. After removal of 3 bases from V and 5 bases from J, the junction contained 5 bases not matched to a gene. Germline assignment: CDR1 SGDLS and CDR2 YYNGEE. The CDR3 consists of 14 residues. CDR3 in amino acids: CASSARDRGNEQYF. The CDR3 nucleotides read TGTGCCAGCAGCGCCCGGGACAGGGGTAACGAGCAGTACTTC.

The chain is built from TRBV27 and TRBJ2-4; maybe TRBD2 (6 bases). Germline lookup yields CDR1 MNHEY and CDR2 SMNVEV (reference sequence). The CDR3 extends over 15 amino acids. Trimming left V 3 bases short and J 6 bases short, with 15 bases between. CDR3 in amino acids: CASSLAGLGGNIQYF. CDR3 nucleotide sequence: TGTGCCAGCAGTTTGGCTGGCCTCGGGGGAAACATTCAGTACTTC.

This clone has only one observation. The chain couples TRBV5-4 to TRBJ2-5; D remains ambiguous. The germline V gene encodes CDR1 SGHNT and CDR2 YYREEE (reference sequence). V was cut by 4 bases and J by 4 bases, with 5 bases left in between. The CDR3 is 11 amino acids. CDR3 region: CASSPGETQYF. Here the CDR3 DNA reads TGTGCCAGCAGCCCAGGAGAGACCCAGTACTTC.